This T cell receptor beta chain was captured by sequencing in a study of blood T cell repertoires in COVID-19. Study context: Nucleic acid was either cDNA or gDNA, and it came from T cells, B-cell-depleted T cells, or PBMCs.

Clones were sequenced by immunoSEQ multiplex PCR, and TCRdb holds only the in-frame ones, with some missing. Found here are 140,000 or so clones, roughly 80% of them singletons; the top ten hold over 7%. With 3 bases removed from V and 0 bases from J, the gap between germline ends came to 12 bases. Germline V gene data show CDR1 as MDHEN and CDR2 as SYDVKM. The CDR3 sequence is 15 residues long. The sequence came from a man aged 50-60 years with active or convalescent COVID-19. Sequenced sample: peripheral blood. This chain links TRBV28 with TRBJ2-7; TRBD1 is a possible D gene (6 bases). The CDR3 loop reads CASSLGTPSSYEQYF. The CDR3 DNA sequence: TGTGCCAGCAGTTTGGGGACACCGAGCTCCTACGAGCAGTACTTC.